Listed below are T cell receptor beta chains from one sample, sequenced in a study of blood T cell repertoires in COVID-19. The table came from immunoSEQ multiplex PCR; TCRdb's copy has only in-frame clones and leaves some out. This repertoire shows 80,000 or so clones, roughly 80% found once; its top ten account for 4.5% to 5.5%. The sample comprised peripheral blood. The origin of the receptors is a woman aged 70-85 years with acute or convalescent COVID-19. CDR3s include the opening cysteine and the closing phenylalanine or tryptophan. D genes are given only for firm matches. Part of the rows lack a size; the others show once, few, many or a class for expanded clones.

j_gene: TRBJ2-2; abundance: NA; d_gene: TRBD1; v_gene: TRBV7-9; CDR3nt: TGTGCCAGCAGCATCACAGGGGACACCGGGGAGCTGTTTTTT; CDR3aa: CASSITGDTGELFF
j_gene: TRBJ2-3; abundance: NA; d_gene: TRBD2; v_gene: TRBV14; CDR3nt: TGTGCCAGCATCAATAGCGGGAGCACAGATACGCAGTATTTT; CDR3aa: CASINSGSTDTQYF
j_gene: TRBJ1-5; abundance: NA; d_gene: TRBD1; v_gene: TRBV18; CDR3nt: TGTGCCAGCTCAGCGGACAGGGCAACCGATAGCAATCAGCCCCAGCATTTT; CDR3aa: CASSADRATDSNQPQHF
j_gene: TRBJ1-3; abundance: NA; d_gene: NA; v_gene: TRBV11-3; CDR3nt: TGTGCCAGCACCGATTCGCCGGGGGGGTCTGGAAACACCATATATTTT; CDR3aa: CASTDSPGGSGNTIYF
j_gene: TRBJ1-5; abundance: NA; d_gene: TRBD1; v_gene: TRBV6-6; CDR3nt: TGTGCCAGCAGGGACCCGGGACAGGGGAATCAGCCCCAGCATTTT; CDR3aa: CASRDPGQGNQPQHF
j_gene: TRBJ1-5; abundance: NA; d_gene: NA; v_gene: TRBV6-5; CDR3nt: TGTGCCAGCAGTTTAAAGGGGGATCAGCCCCAGCATTTT; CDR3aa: CASSLKGDQPQHF
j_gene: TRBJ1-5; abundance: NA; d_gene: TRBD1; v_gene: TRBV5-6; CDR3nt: TGTGCCAGCAGCTTTACAGGGGAGCAGCCCCAGCATTTT; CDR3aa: CASSFTGEQPQHF
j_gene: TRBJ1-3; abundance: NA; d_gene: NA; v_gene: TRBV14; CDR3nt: TGTGCCAGCAGCCAAGACGCGGGGTACGGAAACACCATATATTTT; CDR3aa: CASSQDAGYGNTIYF
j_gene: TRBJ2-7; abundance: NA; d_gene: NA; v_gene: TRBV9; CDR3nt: TGTGCCAGCAGCGTAGAAGCTAGCCCGATCTACGAGCAGTACTTC; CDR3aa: CASSVEASPIYEQYF
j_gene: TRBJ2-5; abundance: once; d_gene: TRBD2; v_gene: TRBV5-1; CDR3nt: TGCGCCAGCAGCTCCCTAGCGGGGGGGAGTGGGGAGACCCAGTACTTC; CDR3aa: CASSSLAGGSGETQYF
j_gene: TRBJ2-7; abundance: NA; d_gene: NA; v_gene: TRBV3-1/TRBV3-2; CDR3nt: TGTGCCAGCAGCCAAGTTTATGAGGGGACTCCCTCTGACGAGCAGTACTTC; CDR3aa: CASSQVYEGTPSDEQYF
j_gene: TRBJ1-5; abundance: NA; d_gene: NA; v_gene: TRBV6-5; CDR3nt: TGTGCCAGCATAGGGGTACAGGGACGAAGGGAGTCCCAGCATTTT; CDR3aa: CASIGVQGRRESQHF
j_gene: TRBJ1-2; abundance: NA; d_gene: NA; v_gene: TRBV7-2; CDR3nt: TGTGCCAGCAGCTTAGCGGTAGGGGGAGGGAACTATGGCTACACCTTC; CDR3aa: CASSLAVGGGNYGYTF
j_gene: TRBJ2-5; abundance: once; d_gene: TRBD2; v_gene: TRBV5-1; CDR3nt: TGCGCCCGCAGCTTGGTTTCCTCGCGGGGGGGGGAGACCCAGTACTTC; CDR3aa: CARSLVSSRGGETQYF
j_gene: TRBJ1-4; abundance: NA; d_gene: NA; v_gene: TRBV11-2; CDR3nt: TGTGCCAGCAGCTTAGGGGCAGGGGTTAATGAAAAACTGTTTTTT; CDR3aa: CASSLGAGVNEKLFF
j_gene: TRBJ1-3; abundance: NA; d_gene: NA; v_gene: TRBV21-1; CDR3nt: TGTGCCAGCAGCAAACGGGACACCCACTCGAGCTCTGGAAACACCATATATTTT; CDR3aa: CASSKRDTHSSSGNTIYF
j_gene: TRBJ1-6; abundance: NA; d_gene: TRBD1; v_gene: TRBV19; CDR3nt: TGTGCCAGTAGTAGAGGACAGGGTGTAAATTCACCCCTCCACTTT; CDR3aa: CASSRGQGVNSPLHF
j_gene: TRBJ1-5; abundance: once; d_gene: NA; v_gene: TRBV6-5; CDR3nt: TGTGCCAGCAGTTCCATGTCTAATTTGCCCCAGCATTTT; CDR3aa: CASSSMSNLPQHF
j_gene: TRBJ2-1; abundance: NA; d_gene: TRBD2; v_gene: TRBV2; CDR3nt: TGTGCCAGCAGTCAAAGCGGGGGGGCCTACAATGAGCAGTTCTTC; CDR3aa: CASSQSGGAYNEQFF
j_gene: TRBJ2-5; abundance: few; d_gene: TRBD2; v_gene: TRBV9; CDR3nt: TGTGCCAGCAGCTCCGGGGGGGGAGGGGAGACCCAGTACTTC; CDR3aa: CASSSGGGGETQYF
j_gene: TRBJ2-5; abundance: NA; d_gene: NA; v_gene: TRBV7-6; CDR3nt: TGTGCCAGCAGCTTAAAAGCCGGGTCAGAGACCCAGTACTTC; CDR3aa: CASSLKAGSETQYF
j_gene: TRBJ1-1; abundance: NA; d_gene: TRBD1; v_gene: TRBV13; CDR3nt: TGTGCCAGCAGCTCACTCCGGGACAGGGGTTTGGGTAGCACTGAAGCTTTCTTT; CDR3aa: CASSSLRDRGLGSTEAFF
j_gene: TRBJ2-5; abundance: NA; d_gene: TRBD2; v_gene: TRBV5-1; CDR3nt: TGCGCCACCAGTCTGGCGGGGGGACTCCAAGAGACCCAGTACTTC; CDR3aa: CATSLAGGLQETQYF
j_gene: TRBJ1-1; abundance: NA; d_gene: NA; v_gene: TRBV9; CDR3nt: TGTGCCAGCAGCCCCCTAGAATCTGAAGCTTTCTTT; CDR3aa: CASSPLESEAFF
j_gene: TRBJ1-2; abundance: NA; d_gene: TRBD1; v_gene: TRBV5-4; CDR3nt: TGTGCCAGCAGCTTCACAGGGGGCGCGGACGGCTACACCTTC; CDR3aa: CASSFTGGADGYTF
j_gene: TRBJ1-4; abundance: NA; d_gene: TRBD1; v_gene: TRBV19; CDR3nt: TGTGCCAGTAGTATAGCGGACAGGGAGGCTGAAAAACTGTTTTTT; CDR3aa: CASSIADREAEKLFF
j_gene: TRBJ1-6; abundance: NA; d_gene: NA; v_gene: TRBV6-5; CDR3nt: TGTGCCAGCAGTTACTCAATCGACAGTTTCAATTCACCCCTCCACTTT; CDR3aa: CASSYSIDSFNSPLHF
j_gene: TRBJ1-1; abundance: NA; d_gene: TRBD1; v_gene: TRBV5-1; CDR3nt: TGCGCCAGCACAGACTCAACAGGGGTGGGTGAAGCTTTCTTT; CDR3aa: CASTDSTGVGEAFF
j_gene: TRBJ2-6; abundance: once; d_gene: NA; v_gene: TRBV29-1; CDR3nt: TGCAGCGCCGTGGGGGGTGGCGGGGAACAGCCCTCTGGGGCCAACGTCCTGACTTTC; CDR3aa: CSAVGGGGEQPSGANVLTF
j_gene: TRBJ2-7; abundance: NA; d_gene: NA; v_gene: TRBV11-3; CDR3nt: TGTGCCAGCAGCCGGGACAACTTGGGGTACGAGCAGTACTTC; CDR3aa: CASSRDNLGYEQYF
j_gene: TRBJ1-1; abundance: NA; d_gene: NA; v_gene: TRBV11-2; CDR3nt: TGTGCCAGCAGCCCCCTAGGCACTGAAGCTTTCTTT; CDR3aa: CASSPLGTEAFF
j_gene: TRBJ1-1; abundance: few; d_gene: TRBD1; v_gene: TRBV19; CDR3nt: TGTGCCAGTAGTGTGACAGGGGGGGTGAACACTGAAGCTTTCTTT; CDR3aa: CASSVTGGVNTEAFF
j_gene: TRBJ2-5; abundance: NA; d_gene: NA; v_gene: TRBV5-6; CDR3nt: TGTGCCAGCAGCTTGGCCAGACAGGTCCAAGAGACCCAGTACTTC; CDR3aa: CASSLARQVQETQYF
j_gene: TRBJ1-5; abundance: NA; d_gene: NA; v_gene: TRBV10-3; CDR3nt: TGTGCCATCAGTCCCGCGGAGTATAGCAATCAGCCCCAGCATTTT; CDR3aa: CAISPAEYSNQPQHF
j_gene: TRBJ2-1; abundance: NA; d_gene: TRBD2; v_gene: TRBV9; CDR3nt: TGTGCCACCTCCCCGGGCGGGGGGGAGAATGAGCAGTTCTTC; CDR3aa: CATSPGGGENEQFF
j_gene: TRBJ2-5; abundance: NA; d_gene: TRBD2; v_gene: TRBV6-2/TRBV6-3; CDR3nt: TGTGCCAGCAGTCAACCCCTCGGGACTAGCGGGGGGAAAGAGACCCAGTACTTC; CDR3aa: CASSQPLGTSGGKETQYF
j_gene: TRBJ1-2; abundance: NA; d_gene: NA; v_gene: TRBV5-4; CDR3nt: TGTGCCAGCAGCTTCCCTCCGGGACGGCGGGGGGAGCATGGCTACACCTTC; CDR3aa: CASSFPPGRRGEHGYTF
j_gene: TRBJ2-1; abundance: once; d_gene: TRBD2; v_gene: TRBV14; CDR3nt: TGTGCCAGCAGCCTACTTGCTAGCGGGGGAGATGGGGATGAGCAGTTCTTC; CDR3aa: CASSLLASGGDGDEQFF
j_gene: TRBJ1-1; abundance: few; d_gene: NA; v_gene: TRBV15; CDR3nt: TGTGCCACCAGCAGAGACAGGACACTGGGCACTGAAGCTTTCTTT; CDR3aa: CATSRDRTLGTEAFF
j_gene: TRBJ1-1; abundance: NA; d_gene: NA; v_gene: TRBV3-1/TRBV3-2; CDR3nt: TGTGCCAGCAGCCAAGGTGAGTTGGAAGCTTTCTTT; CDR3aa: CASSQGELEAFF
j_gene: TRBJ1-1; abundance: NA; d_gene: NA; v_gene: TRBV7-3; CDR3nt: TGTGCCAGCAGCTTAATGGGAGGCAGCGGGAACACTGAAGCTTTCTTT; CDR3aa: CASSLMGGSGNTEAFF
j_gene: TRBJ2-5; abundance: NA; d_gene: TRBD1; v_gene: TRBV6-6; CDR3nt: TGTGCCAGCAGCGACCACAGGGGTGGGGGCCAAGAGACCCAGTACTTC; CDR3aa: CASSDHRGGGQETQYF
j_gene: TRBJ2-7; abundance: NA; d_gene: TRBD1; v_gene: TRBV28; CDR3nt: TGTGCCAGCAGCCCGGGACAGGGTCCCCACGAGCAGTACTTC; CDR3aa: CASSPGQGPHEQYF
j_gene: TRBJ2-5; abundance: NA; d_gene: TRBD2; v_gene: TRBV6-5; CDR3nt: TGTGCCAGCAGGATACTAGCGGGGGGGGAGACCCAGTACTTC; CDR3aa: CASRILAGGETQYF
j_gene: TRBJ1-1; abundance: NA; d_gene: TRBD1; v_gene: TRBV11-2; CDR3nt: TGTGCCAGCAGCTGGGGACAGGGGTTGACTGAAGCTTTCTTT; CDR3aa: CASSWGQGLTEAFF
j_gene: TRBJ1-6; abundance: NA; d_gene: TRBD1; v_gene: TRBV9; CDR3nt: TGTGCCAGCAGCGGACCTCGACAGGGCAGTTGGGATAATTCACCCCTCCACTTT; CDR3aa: CASSGPRQGSWDNSPLHF
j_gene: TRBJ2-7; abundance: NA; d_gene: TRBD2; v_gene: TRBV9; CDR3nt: TGTGCCAGCAGCGTAGCCGGGGGAGCGGGGGGATACGAGCAGTACTTC; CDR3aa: CASSVAGGAGGYEQYF
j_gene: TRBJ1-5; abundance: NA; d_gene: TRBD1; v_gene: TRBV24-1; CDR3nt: TGTGCCACCAGTGACTACGGACAGGGGCACGATAGCAATCAGCCCCAGCATTTT; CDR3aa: CATSDYGQGHDSNQPQHF
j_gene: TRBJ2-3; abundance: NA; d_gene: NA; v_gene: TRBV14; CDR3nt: TGTGCCAGCAGCCGGCTGACAGCGGGCGCAGATACGCAGTATTTT; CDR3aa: CASSRLTAGADTQYF
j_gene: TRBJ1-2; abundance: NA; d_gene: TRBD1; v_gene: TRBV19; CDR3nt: TGTGCCAGTAGTATCACGTCCGTTACAGGGGGCGGTGGCTACACCTTC; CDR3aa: CASSITSVTGGGGYTF
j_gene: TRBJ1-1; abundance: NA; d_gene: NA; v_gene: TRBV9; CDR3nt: TGTGCCAGCAGCGTAGGAGCCCTGAACACTGAAGCTTTCTTT; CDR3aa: CASSVGALNTEAFF
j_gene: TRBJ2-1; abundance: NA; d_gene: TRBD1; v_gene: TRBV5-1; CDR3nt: TGCGCCAGCAGCTTACGAGGGGTATCACAGGGGACGTTCTTC; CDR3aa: CASSLRGVSQGTFF
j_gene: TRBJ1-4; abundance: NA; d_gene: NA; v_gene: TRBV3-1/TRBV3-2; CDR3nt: TGTGCCAGCAGCTCAACCCTATCAGGGGATTATGAAAAACTGTTTTTT; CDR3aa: CASSSTLSGDYEKLFF
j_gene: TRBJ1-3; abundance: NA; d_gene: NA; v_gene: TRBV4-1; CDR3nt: TGCGCCAGCAGCCAAGGCAGGGGAAACACCATATATTTT; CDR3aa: CASSQGRGNTIYF
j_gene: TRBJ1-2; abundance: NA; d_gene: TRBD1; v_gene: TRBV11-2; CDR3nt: TGTGCCAGCAGCTTGGGACAGGGGCGGTACGGCTACACCTTC; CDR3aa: CASSLGQGRYGYTF
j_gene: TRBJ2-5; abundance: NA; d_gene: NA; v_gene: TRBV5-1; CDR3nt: TGCGCCAGCAGCTTGATGGGGCGGATCCAAGAGACCCAGTACTTC; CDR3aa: CASSLMGRIQETQYF
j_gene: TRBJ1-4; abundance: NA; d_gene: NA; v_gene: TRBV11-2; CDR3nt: TGTGCCAGCACTGGGCGGGTGAATGAAAAACTGTTTTTT; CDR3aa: CASTGRVNEKLFF